The 9 T cell receptor beta chains listed next were all sequenced from one sample in a study of T-cell reconstitution after alpha-beta-depleted transplantation in children listed by TCRdb under 2016. To prepare the library, PCR was applied. The instrument given in TCRdb is Illumina HiSeq 2500. TCR libraries were prepared with molecular barcoding, using unique molecular identifiers to normalize TCRbeta repertoire quantification. The public reads were quality trimmed at Q25 with fastp and then assembled into clones with MiXCR by TCRdb, keeping productive beta chains. Each CDR3 protein appears once, grouped with its most common genes and DNA. The sample contains about 240,000 distinct CDR3 sequences, 9.5% to 15% of them found a single time. The leading ten clones occupy roughly 2.6% of the sample. The source was PBMCs from the stem cell graft donor, collected from the stem cell graft. The source of these receptors is a human donor who donated a stem cell graft to a child with acute lymphoblastic leukemia.

This clonotype has ten or more counts. The chain couples TRBV14 to TRBJ2-7; possibly TRBD1 for D (5 bases). The V and J ends lost 1 base and 7 bases respectively, with 8 bases between them. CDR3 length: 12 residues. Germline V lookup: CDR1 SGHDN, CDR2 FVKESK. CDR3 DNA sequence: TGTGCCAGCAGCCAAGGGTCAGGGGAGCAGTACTTC. Translating it yields CASSQGSGEQYF. The whole variable domain, remainder taken from reference TRBV14 and TRBJ2-7, is EAGVTQFPSHSVIEKGQTVTLRCDPISGHDNLYWYRRVMGKEIKFLLHFVKESKQDESGMPNNRFLAERTGGTYSTLKVQPAELEDSGVYFCASSQGSGEQYFGPGTRLTVT.

Many counts were recorded for this clonotype. The DNA of the CDR3 is TGCAGTGCTCCTACCGGGACAGGGGCGTACGAGCAGTACTTC. Its protein product is CSAPTGTGAYEQYF. The chain links TRBV20-1 to TRBJ2-7; the match to TRBD1 covers 10 bases. The V gene's germline CDR1 is DFQATT and CDR2 SNEGSKA (reference sequence). Unmatched junction bases numbered 8, after V lost 5 bases and J lost 4 bases. The length of the CDR3 is 14 residues.

This clonotype has at least ten counts. The chain employs TRBV12-3 or TRBV12-4 and TRBJ2-5; a weak D match, TRBD2 (6 bases). Trimming left V 3 bases short and J 4 bases short, with 18 bases between. The CDR3 is 16 amino acids. The CDR3 DNA sequence: TGTGCCAGCAGTTTGGGGCTAGCGTCCGCGGGAGAGACCCAGTACTTC. Its protein product is CASSLGLASAGETQYF.

On this clonotype: One end of the junction varies from germline; a read error may be responsible. This chain connects TRBV9 to TRBJ1-1; D unclear. The CDR3 length is 13 residues. Germline V lookup: CDR1 SGDLS, CDR2 YYNGEE. The CDR3 bases are TGTGCCAGCAGCGTAGGAGGCCTCACTGAATCTTTCTTT. This translates into CASSVGGLTESFF.

Note on this clonotype: Being one base from a much bigger clone, this may be a read error. The rearrangement joins TRBV27 to TRBJ1-4; D possibly corresponds to TRBD1 (5 bases). CDR3 length: 14 amino acids. V was clipped by 3 bases and J by 8 bases, with 13 bases between them. Germline V gives CDR1 MNHEY, CDR2 SMNVEV (reference sequence). The CDR3: CASSLGPSSEKLFF. CDR3 sequence (DNA): TGTGCCAGCAGTTTGGGGCCTTCTAGCGAAAAACTGTTTTTT.

This clonotype was observed at least ten times. The V call is TRBV9, the J call TRBJ2-1; D unresolved. V was pared by 4 bases and J by 14 bases, with 7 bases between. The CDR3 contains 9 residues. Germline lookup yields CDR1 SGDLS and CDR2 YYNGEE. In DNA, the CDR3 is TGTGCCAGCAGCTCTCGCGAGTTCTTC. Translation: CASSSREFF. Based on the CDR3 plus reference TRBV9 and TRBJ2-1, the full variable domain is DSGVTQTPKHLITATGQRVTLRCSPRSGDLSVYWYQQSLDQGLQFLIQYYNGEERAKGNILERFSAQQFPDLHSELNLSSLELGDSALYFCASSSREFFGPGTRLTVL.

On this clonotype: Being one base from a much bigger clone, this may be a read error. This chain uses TRBV20-1 with TRBJ2-7, with unresolved D. The V gene's germline CDR1 is DFQATT and CDR2 SNEGSKA (reference sequence). The germline V and J ends were trimmed by 3 bases and 0 bases, with 9 bases remaining between them. This CDR3 spans 13 amino acids. The CDR3 DNA follows: TGCAGTGCTAGGACAATCTTCTCCTACGAGCAGTACTTC. Translation: CSARTIFSYEQYF.

This clonotype showed up many times. The V and J genes are TRBV12-3 or TRBV12-4 and TRBJ2-3; the D gene could be TRBD1 or TRBD2 (5 bases each). The V end lost 5 bases, the J end lost 6 bases, and 21 bases lay between the germline ends. This CDR3 has 16 residues. This chain's CDR3 is CASSLTGTMDRDTQYF. In DNA form, the CDR3 reads TGTGCCAGCAGTCTTACCGGGACCATGGATAGGGATACGCAGTATTTT.

This clonotype was counted between two and nine times. The genes are TRBV20-1 and TRBJ2-5; D may correspond to TRBD1 or TRBD2 (5 bases each). This CDR3 has 15 amino acids. Germline V CDR1 and CDR2: DFQATT, SNEGSKA (reference sequence). The V end lost 2 bases, the J end lost 5 bases, and 18 bases lay between the germline ends. The CDR3 reads CSARSHGTLDETQYF. The CDR3 bases are TGCAGTGCTAGATCCCACGGGACCCTCGACGAGACCCAGTACTTC.